The 18 T cell receptor beta chains in this list originate from one sample, sequenced in a study of shared clonotypes between healthy human individuals (dated by TCRdb to 2020 to 2022). The library came from the immunoSEQ multiplex PCR assay. TCRdb mirrors the immuneACCESS table, restricted to in-frame sequences. Some clones are absent from its copies; in checked studies, under half trace to an unresolved V gene, and the reason for the others is unknown. The sample includes millions of clones, with 85% to 95% observed a single time. The ten largest clones capture 0.13% of the sample. The sample comprised naive CD4+ T cells sorted from blood. This specimen's cell subset or site label, interpreted: CD45RA+ positively selected. The source is a man in his late teens or twenties in good health.

V usage is TRBV10-3 and J usage is TRBJ1-3; TRBD1 aligns across 8 bases. Germline loops: CDR1 ENHRY, CDR2 SYGVKD. The CDR3 consists of 13 residues. V lost 5 bases, J lost 8 bases, and 5 bases stayed unmatched. CDR3 bases: TGTGCCATCAGTTCGGGACAGGAGGACACCATATATTTT. This gives the protein CAISSGQEDTIYF.

The chain joins TRBV13 to TRBJ1-2; D might be TRBD1 (5 bases). Trimming took 7 bases from V and 4 from J, leaving 19 bases between them. Germline CDR1 is PRHDT and CDR2 is FYEKMQ (reference sequence). This CDR3 has 15 residues. The CDR3 spells CASTPGREGPYGYTF. CDR3 in DNA: TGTGCCAGCACCCCAGGGAGAGAGGGCCCCTATGGCTACACCTTC.

V gene TRBV7-9 combines with J gene TRBJ1-6; D may be TRBD1 (5 bases). Trimming took 4 bases from V and 4 from J, leaving 17 bases between them. Germline values: CDR1 SEHNR, CDR2 FQNEAQ (reference sequence). The CDR3 is made up of 17 amino acids. CDR3: CASSWDGEGEYNSPLHF. CDR3 bases: TGTGCCAGCAGCTGGGACGGCGAAGGGGAGTATAATTCACCCCTCCACTTT.

The chain joins TRBV5-1 to TRBJ1-1; possibly TRBD1 for D (5 bases). Trimming shortened V by 4 bases and J by 8 bases, and 15 bases separated the two germline ends. The CDR3 has 13 residues. CDR1 and CDR2 (germline): SGHRS, YFSETQ. For the CDR3, the DNA is TGCGCCAGCAGCCCGGGCGGCAGGGAAGAAGCTTTCTTT. It specifies CASSPGGREEAFF. Full variable domain (rest looked up from reference TRBV5-1 and TRBJ1-1): KAGVTQTPRYLIKTRGQQVTLSCSPISGHRSVSWYQQTPGQGLQFLFEYFSETQRNKGNFPGRFSGRQFSNSRSEMNVSTLELGDSALYLCASSPGGREEAFFGQGTRLTVV.

The chain carries TRBV19 and TRBJ1-1, with no clear D. CDR3 size: 14 residues. Trimming left V 6 bases short and J 8 bases short, with 19 bases between. Germline V lookup: CDR1 LNHDA, CDR2 SQIVND (reference sequence). CDR3 coding DNA: TGTGCCAGTAGAGAAACCGAGACAACAAAAGAAGCTTTCTTT. Protein product: CASRETETTKEAFF.

The chain carries TRBV6-1 and TRBJ1-4; no clear D gene. The CDR3 is 15 residues long. V gave up 5 bases and J gave up 4 bases, with 14 bases separating them. Germline CDR1 is MNHNS and CDR2 is SASEGT. The CDR3 reads CASSRSMDLNEKLFF. The CDR3, as DNA: TGTGCCAGCAGTAGATCTATGGACCTTAATGAAAAACTGTTTTTT.

This chain connects TRBV11-3 to TRBJ1-3; 7 positions agree with TRBD1. The J segment lost 2 bases and the V segment lost 1 base, leaving 5 bases of the junction unmatched. The germline V gene encodes CDR1 SGHNT and CDR2 YENEEA. The CDR3 has 16 amino acids. The CDR3 coding sequence is TGTGCCAGCAGCTTAGTATCAGGGGGTACTGGAAACACCATATATTTT. Its protein is CASSLVSGGTGNTIYF. Supplemented by reference TRBV11-3 and TRBJ1-3, the full variable domain reads EAGVVQSPRYKIIEKKQPVAFWCNPISGHNTLYWYLQNLGQGPELLIRYENEEAVDDSQLPKDRFSAERLKGVDSTLKIQPAELGDSAVYLCASSLVSGGTGNTIYFGEGSWLTVV.

V usage is TRBV30 and J usage is TRBJ1-1; tentatively, D is TRBD1 (5 bases). V dropped 5 bases and J dropped 5 bases, with 15 bases sitting between them. The CDR3 is 13 amino acids. CDR1 and CDR2 from the germline V gene are GTSNPN and SVGIG (reference sequence). CDR3 residues: CAWEGRGYTEAFF. CDR3 DNA: TGTGCCTGGGAGGGGCGCGGCTATACTGAAGCTTTCTTT.

The rearrangement joins TRBV27 to TRBJ1-1, with unresolved D. There are 15 residues in the CDR3. Germline CDR1 and CDR2: MNHEY and SMNVEV (reference sequence). V was cut by 0 bases and J by 0 bases, with 8 bases left in between. The CDR3 is CASSLSSTLNTEAFF. DNA for the CDR3: TGTGCCAGCAGTTTATCCTCGACTCTGAACACTGAAGCTTTCTTT.

The chain recombines TRBV15 with TRBJ1-1; D perhaps matches TRBD1 (5 bases). In germline, CDR1 is LNHNV, CDR2 YYDKDF (reference sequence). CDR3 length: 15 amino acids. V was trimmed by 9 bases and J by 0 bases, leaving 17 bases between them. CDR3 DNA sequence: TGTGCCACGCGGGGGAGGGGAACTATGAACACTGAAGCTTTCTTT. As protein: CATRGRGTMNTEAFF. Full variable domain (missing parts from reference TRBV15 and TRBJ1-1): DAMVIQNPRYQVTQFGKPVTLSCSQTLNHNVMYWYQQKSSQAPKLLFHYYDKDFNNEADTPDNFQSRRPNTSFCFLDIRSPGLGDTAMYLCATRGRGTMNTEAFFGQGTRLTVV.

This clone was observed a handful of times. The sample holds other DNA sequences that translate to the same CDR3. DNA for the CDR3: TGTGCCAGCAGCTTAGGACAGGGGGCTTACGAGCAGTACTTC. It encodes CASSLGQGAYEQYF. V usage is TRBV7-9 and J usage is TRBJ2-7; 10 positions agree with TRBD1. Germline V gene data show CDR1 as SEHNR and CDR2 as FQNEAQ (reference sequence). The V gene end was trimmed by 1 base and the J gene end by 4 bases; junction bases not matched to a gene: 1. The CDR3 is 14 residues long.

This chain connects TRBV30 to TRBJ1-2; the D gene is possibly TRBD1 (5 bases). V lost 7 bases to trimming and J lost 6 bases, with 15 bases between them. The CDR3 length is 12 residues. The germline V gene has CDR1 GTSNPN and CDR2 SVGIG (reference sequence). CDR3 sequence (DNA): TGTGCCTTGCGACGGGGGGATAATGGCTACACCTTC. This sequence encodes CALRRGDNGYTF.

The rearrangement links TRBV2 to TRBJ1-6, with TRBD1 as a possible D gene (6 bases). This CDR3 comprises 15 residues. Per the germline V gene, CDR1 is SNHLY and CDR2 is FYNNEI. Deletions cut 3 bases from V and 2 bases from J, with 8 bases between. The CDR3 spells CASSDDRTYNSPLHF. CDR3 nucleotides: TGTGCCAGCAGTGATGACAGGACCTATAATTCACCCCTCCACTTT. The full variable domain, completed using reference TRBV2 and TRBJ1-6, is EPEVTQTPSHQVTQMGQEVILRCVPISNHLYFYWYRQILGQKVEFLVSFYNNEISEKSEIFDDQFSVERPDGSNFTLKIRSTKLEDSAMYFCASSDDRTYNSPLHFGNGTRLTVT.

Concerning this clone: This sample includes further DNA sequences coding for the same CDR3. This rearrangement joins TRBV27 to TRBJ1-5; D unclear. Germline V gives CDR1 MNHEY, CDR2 SMNVEV (reference sequence). Trimming removed 0 bases from V and 4 bases from J, with 4 bases in between. The CDR3 spans 13 residues. CDR3 sequence reads: CASSLSGNQPQHF. The CDR3 nucleotides are TGTGCCAGCAGTTTATCAGGGAATCAGCCCCAGCATTTT.

The CDR3, as DNA: TGTGCCTGGGGAGCACCTTGGGACGGATCCTACGAGCAGTACTTC. Protein product: CAWGAPWDGSYEQYF. The J gene is TRBJ2-7, the V gene TRBV30; D assignment may be TRBD1 or TRBD2 (5 bases each). Germline V CDR1 and CDR2: GTSNPN, SVGIG (reference sequence). CDR3 length: 15 amino acids. Deletions cut 5 bases from V and 1 base from J, with 18 bases between.

This sequence joins TRBV30 and TRBJ1-2; 8 nucleotides agree with TRBD1. V lost 1 base and J lost 8; bases outside the gene matches: 6. The CDR3 runs to 13 residues. Germline lookup yields CDR1 GTSNPN and CDR2 SVGIG (reference sequence). CDR3 coding DNA: TGTGCCTGGAGTGACAGGGGGAGGCGGGGCTACACCTTC. Translation gives CAWSDRGRRGYTF.

This clone was counted once. V gene TRBV7-9 combines with J gene TRBJ1-4; 9 positions agree with TRBD1. Germline values: CDR1 SEHNR, CDR2 FQNEAQ (reference sequence). CDR3 size: 15 residues. V lost 5 bases to trimming and J lost 5 bases; unmatched junction nucleotides: 6. The CDR3 reads CASSAYRGRNEKLFF. The CDR3 DNA sequence: TGTGCCAGCAGCGCCTACAGGGGGCGAAATGAAAAACTGTTTTTT.

This clone was recorded once. This chain links TRBV6-6 with TRBJ1-1; D possibly corresponds to TRBD1 (5 bases). Germline values: CDR1 MNHNY, CDR2 SVGAGI (reference sequence). The CDR3 consists of 14 residues. V lost 2 bases and J lost 2, with 9 bases in between. The CDR3 coding sequence is TGTGCCAGCAGTTACGGGGGGATCAACACTGAAGCTTTCTTT. As protein: CASSYGGINTEAFF.